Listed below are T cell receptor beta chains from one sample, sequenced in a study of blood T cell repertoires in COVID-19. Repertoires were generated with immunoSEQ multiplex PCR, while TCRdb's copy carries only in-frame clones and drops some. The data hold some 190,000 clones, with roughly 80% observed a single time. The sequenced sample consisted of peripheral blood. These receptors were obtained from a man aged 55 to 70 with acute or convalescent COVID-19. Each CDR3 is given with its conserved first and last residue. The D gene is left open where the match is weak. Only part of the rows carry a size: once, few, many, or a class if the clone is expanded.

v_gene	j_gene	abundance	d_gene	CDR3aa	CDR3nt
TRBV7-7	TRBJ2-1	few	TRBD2	CASSLGLAGVNEQFF	TGTGCCAGCAGCTTAGGGCTAGCGGGAGTGAATGAGCAGTTCTTC
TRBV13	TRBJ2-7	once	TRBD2	CASSLGLAGWGSKYEQYF	TGTGCCAGCAGCTTGGGACTAGCGGGTTGGGGATCAAAATACGAGCAGTACTTC
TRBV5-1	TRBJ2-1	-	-	CASSFVRGLNEQFF	TGCGCCAGCAGCTTTGTACGGGGTCTAAATGAGCAGTTCTTC
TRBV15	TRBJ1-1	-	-	CATSRGGQGTEAFF	TGTGCCACCAGCAGAGGGGGGCAAGGCACTGAAGCTTTCTTT
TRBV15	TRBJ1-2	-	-	CATSREEENYGYTF	TGTGCCACCAGCAGAGAAGAGGAGAACTATGGCTACACCTTC
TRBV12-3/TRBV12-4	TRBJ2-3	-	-	CASSFQDTQYF	TGTGCCAGCAGTTTCCAAGATACGCAGTATTTT
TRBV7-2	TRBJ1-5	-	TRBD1	CASSSQGAAQPQHF	TGTGCCAGCAGCTCTCAGGGGGCAGCTCAGCCCCAGCATTTT
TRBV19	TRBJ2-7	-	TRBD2	CASSMGPSGGYEQYF	TGTGCCAGTAGTATGGGGCCTAGCGGGGGCTACGAGCAGTACTTC
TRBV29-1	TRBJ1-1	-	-	CSVELDSVKAFF	TGCAGCGTTGAATTGGACAGCGTGAAAGCTTTCTTT
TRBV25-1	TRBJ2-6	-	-	CASSEDRPLSSGANVLTF	TGTGCCAGCAGTGAAGACAGACCTTTAAGCTCTGGGGCCAACGTCCTGACTTTC
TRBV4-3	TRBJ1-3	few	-	CASSQDREGSGNTIYF	TGCGCCAGCAGCCAAGATAGGGAGGGTTCTGGAAACACCATATATTTT
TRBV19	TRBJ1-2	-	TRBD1	CASRRDRATSNYGYTF	TGTGCCAGTAGAAGGGACAGGGCAACCTCGAACTATGGCTACACCTTC